This TCR beta chain originates from a study of cytomegalovirus exposure and HLA in healthy donors. Findings of the study overall: The number of N-insertions in an Asian-associated ancestry cluster was reportedly below the approximately 700-donor mean in a later analysis. Association of 15,000 to 20,000 TCR beta sequences with HLA alleles was found at 0.05 false discovery rate in a later analysis. A later examination showed that TCR association rates differed by HLA locus, with DRB1 most and HLA-C fewest.

Primers: 60 Vbeta forward and 13 Jbeta reverse. Data came from immunoSEQ multiplex PCR; TCRdb stores just in-frame clones and leaves some out. The sample lists roughly 170,000 clones, approximately 80% occurring once. Unmatched junction bases numbered 7, after V lost 5 bases and J lost 3 bases. Germline V gene sequence: CDR1 SGHNT, CDR2 YENEEA. The length of the CDR3 is 15 residues. With respect to this clone: Antigen unknown.

The chain has TRBV11-3 and TRBJ2-7; 10 bases are shared with TRBD1. Material for sequencing was PBMCs. The receptor comes from a girl under 10 years old in good health and CMV-seropositive. The CDR3 DNA reads TGTGCCAGCAGCCCGATCGGGACAGGGGACTACGAGCAGTACTTC. It codes for CASSPIGTGDYEQYF.